One and the same sample provided the 10 T cell receptor beta chains below, sequenced in a study of T cell responses to AZD1222 COVID-19 vaccine. TCRdb's copy holds only in-frame clones and misses some; the assay was immunoSEQ multiplex PCR. The table includes 150,000 to 200,000 clones, just under 95% detected once. The sample was peripheral blood, taken on day 0 of AZD1222 vaccination. These receptors originate from an adult in good health.

The rearrangement links TRBV27 to TRBJ2-3; 9 bases agree with TRBD1. In germline, CDR1 is MNHEY, CDR2 SMNVEV (reference sequence). The CDR3 spans 14 residues. V shed 8 bases, J shed 0 bases, and the junction held 3 bases outside the gene matches. The CDR3 DNA sequence: TGTGCCAGCTGGACAGGGGCCAGCACAGATACGCAGTATTTT. This sequence encodes CASWTGASTDTQYF.

In nucleotides, the CDR3 is TGTGCCAGCAGGGGCTTGACTAGCGGGGCATCTCCATCCTACAATGAGCAGTTCTTC. Translated: CASRGLTSGASPSYNEQFF. The chain is built from TRBV2 and TRBJ2-1, with 11 bases identical to TRBD2. The CDR3 consists of 19 residues. V trimming: 6 bases; J trimming: 1 base; junction bases outside the gene matches: 14. Germline V gene data show CDR1 as SNHLY and CDR2 as FYNNEI.

This clone was picked up one time. The gene calls are TRBV9 and TRBJ1-5; D is unresolved. CDR3 size: 15 residues. The germline V and J ends were trimmed by 0 bases and 3 bases, with 10 bases remaining between them. Germline values: CDR1 SGDLS, CDR2 YYNGEE. CDR3 loop: CASSVEAGFNQPQHF. In nucleotides, the CDR3 is TGTGCCAGCAGCGTAGAGGCGGGATTCAATCAGCCCCAGCATTTT.

The V gene is TRBV10-1, the J gene TRBJ2-1; D is unresolved. The CDR3 length is 14 residues. CDR1 is WNHNN, CDR2 SYGVQD, per germline (reference sequence). V lost 3 bases and J lost 4, with 10 bases in between. The DNA for the CDR3 is TGCGCCAGCAGTGACCAGGTAGCTTACAATGAGCAGTTCTTC. Translated: CASSDQVAYNEQFF.

The chain combines TRBV21-1 with TRBJ1-4; the tabulated D call, TRBD1, remains unverified against the DNA. TRBV21-1 is annotated as a pseudogene. The CDR3 totals 17 residues. The CDR3 DNA reads as TGTGCCAGCAGCAAAGAAACTAGACAGGAGATTAATGAAAAACTGTTTTTT. It yields the protein CASSKETRQEINEKLFF.

The chain employs TRBV3-1 (or the pseudogene TRBV3-2) and TRBJ1-5; 9 bases agree with TRBD1. Looked up from germline, CDR1 is LGHDT and CDR2 is YNNKEL (reference sequence). CDR3 size: 14 residues. After removal of 4 bases from V and 2 bases from J, the junction contained 0 bases not matched to a gene. The CDR3 region has the DNA TGTGCCAGCAGCCGGACAGGGGGCAATCAGCCCCAGCATTTT. Its translation: CASSRTGGNQPQHF.

J is TRBJ2-5 and V is TRBV10-1; 9 bases map to TRBD2. Germline V gives CDR1 WNHNN, CDR2 SYGVQD (reference sequence). There are 17 residues in the CDR3. V was pared by 8 bases and J by 5 bases, with 18 bases of the junction left unmatched. CDR3 in amino acids: CASLGGLAGRGGETQYF. DNA of the CDR3: TGCGCCAGCTTAGGGGGGCTAGCGGGGAGAGGAGGGGAGACCCAGTACTTC.

J is TRBJ1-2 and V is TRBV30; no clear D gene. Trimming took off 2 bases at V and 5 bases at J, with 12 bases between the two ends. The CDR3 extends over 13 amino acids. Germline assignment: CDR1 GTSNPN and CDR2 SVGIG (reference sequence). CDR3 sequence (DNA): TGTGCCTGGAGTCAGGATTCCTTGTATGGCTACACCTTC. It specifies CAWSQDSLYGYTF.

The V gene is TRBV14, the J gene TRBJ2-5; 8 bases match TRBD1. The germline V gene encodes CDR1 SGHDN and CDR2 FVKESK. This CDR3 is built from 16 residues. The junction had 7 bases not matched to a gene; V was cut back by 0 bases and J by 4 bases. The CDR3 nucleotides are TGTGCCAGCAGCCAAGACCAGGGGGCGTTGTTAGAGACCCAGTACTTC. Its translation: CASSQDQGALLETQYF. The whole variable domain, filled in from reference TRBV14 and TRBJ2-5, reads EAGVTQFPSHSVIEKGQTVTLRCDPISGHDNLYWYRRVMGKEIKFLLHFVKESKQDESGMPNNRFLAERTGGTYSTLKVQPAELEDSGVYFCASSQDQGALLETQYFGPGTRLLVL.

The chain carries TRBV7-8 and TRBJ2-7; 9 positions agree with TRBD1. CDR3 length: 14 residues. V shed 6 bases and J 1 base; nucleotides not matched to a gene: 4. Germline V gives CDR1 SGHVS, CDR2 FQNEAQ. The CDR3 bases are TGTGCCAGCAGAGTCGACAGGGGGTCCTACGAGCAGTACTTC. Translating it yields CASRVDRGSYEQYF. Full variable domain (missing parts from reference TRBV7-8 and TRBJ2-7): GAGVSQSPRYKVAKRGQDVALRCDPISGHVSLFWYQQALGQGPEFLTYFQNEAQLDKSGLPSDRFFAERPEGSVSTLKIQRTQQEDSAVYLCASRVDRGSYEQYFGPGTRLTVT.